This T cell receptor (beta chain) derives from a study of response to subunit inactivated influenza vaccine. V lost 0 bases and J lost 2; bases outside the gene matches: 4. CDR3 length: 16 residues. The V gene's germline CDR1 is DFQATT and CDR2 SNEGSKA (reference sequence). This clonotype has a count of ten or more. Its antigen is not identified. TCRdb passed the RT-PCR reads through MiXCR, listing each CDR3 protein once. Here the sample spans about 160,000 distinct CDR3 sequences, under 13% being singletons. Whole-study results and caveats: A suggestion made by the authors is that each seasonal influenza vaccination recruits few new T cells.

The gene calls are TRBV20-1 and TRBJ2-2; 9 positions agree with TRBD2. This material consisted of non-naive T cells sorted from PBMCs, taken 45 days after vaccination. The clonotype was recovered from a man between 50 and 59 years old who received an inactivated influenza vaccine. CDR3 region: CSARDRLAGNTGELFF. Written as DNA, the CDR3 is TGCAGTGCTAGAGATAGGCTAGCGGGAAACACCGGGGAGCTGTTTTTT.